Each of the 20 T cell receptor beta chains below was sequenced from the same sample in a study of read filtering for tumor transcriptome and immune sequencing. This library used around 0.4 ug RNA and molecular barcoded adaptors spanning alpha/delta and beta/gamma chains. TCRdb passed the reads through MiXCR, listing each CDR3 protein once. The table lists about 130,000 distinct CDR3 sequences, about 13% of them singletons. Sequenced sample: a population of CD138-negative cells sorted from bone marrow. The receptors derive from a donor aged 40 or over with multiple myeloma.

About this clonotype itself: With a much larger clone just one base away, this may be a read error. The gene calls are TRBV3-1 and TRBJ2-1; D is undetermined. This CDR3 comprises 13 residues. CDR1 and CDR2 from the germline V gene are LGHDT and YNNKEL (reference sequence). CDR3 sequence reads: CAGSQVQPLEQFF. The CDR3 nucleotides read TGTGCCGGCAGCCAAGTCCAGCCCCTTGAGCAGTTCTTC.

Comment on this clonotype: This sequence may be a read error, since a much larger clone differs from it by one base. The chain links TRBV5-1 to TRBJ2-7; D possibly corresponds to TRBD1 (7 bases). Germline V gene lookup returns CDR1 SGHRS and CDR2 YFSETQ. This CDR3 has 15 residues. The CDR3 nucleotides are TGCGCCAGCAGCTTACTGACAGGGAGGACCTACGAGCGGTACTTC. This encodes CASSLLTGRTYERYF.

Only one count was recorded for this clonotype. At one end the junction does not follow the germline gene, possibly because of a read error. CDR3 region: CSVEGTRTYKQYF. The CDR3 bases are TGCAGCGTTGAAGGAACCCGTACCTACAAGCAGTACTTC. The J gene is TRBJ2-7, the V gene TRBV29-1; D unresolved. Germline CDR1 and CDR2: SQVTM and ANQGSEA. This CDR3 comprises 13 residues.

This clonotype turned up a few times. The chain uses TRBV2 and TRBJ2-7; 8 nucleotides align to TRBD2. Germline V gene data show CDR1 as SNHLY and CDR2 as FYNNEI. The V and J ends lost 7 bases and 5 bases, in that order; junction bases with no gene match: 10. This CDR3 spans 14 amino acids. In DNA form, the CDR3 reads TGTGCCAGCACCCACGGACTAGCCTGGCACGAGCAGTACTTC. This translates into CASTHGLAWHEQYF.

This clonotype appeared many times. This chain connects TRBV20-1 to TRBJ2-1; D is uncertain. Trimming stripped 0 bases from V and 0 bases from J, with 12 bases between. Germline V gene data show CDR1 as DFQATT and CDR2 as SNEGSKA (reference sequence). This CDR3 is built from 16 residues. The CDR3 DNA is TGCAGTGCTAGAGATATAGGGTGGAGCTCCTACAATGAGCAGTTCTTC. Translation: CSARDIGWSSYNEQFF.

In its sample, this clonotype was seen once. This could be a read error, since a much larger clone is one nucleotide away. The chain couples TRBV2 to TRBJ1-1; 12 nucleotides align to TRBD1. The CDR3 loop spans 14 amino acids. CDR1 and CDR2 (germline): SNHLY, FYNNEI. DNA for the CDR3: TGTGCCAGCAGGGGACAGGGGGCAGTATCTGAAGCTGTCTTT. It is translated as CASRGQGAVSEAVF.

This clonotype was found a few times. The junction does not match germline at one end; this may be a read error. The chain recombines TRBV7-2 with TRBJ2-1, with no clear D. The germline gives CDR1 SGHTA, CDR2 FQGNSA. This CDR3 spans 15 amino acids. CDR3 sequence (DNA): TGCGTCAGCAGCTTATCTCTGAGCTCCTACAATGAGCAGTTCTTC. Translation gives CVSSLSLSSYNEQFF.

At least ten counts were recorded for this clonotype. This CDR3 is CATPKRADGNYEQYF. CDR3 sequence (DNA): TGTGCCACCCCGAAGCGTGCGGACGGTAACTACGAGCAGTACTTC. This chain links TRBV19 with TRBJ2-7; D call uncertain. V lost 10 bases, J lost 3 bases, and 22 bases lay in between. The germline V gene encodes CDR1 LNHDA and CDR2 SQIVND (reference sequence). The CDR3 has 15 residues.

This clonotype was seen ten or more times. The V call is TRBV9, the J call TRBJ2-1, with 15 bases lining up with TRBD2. The CDR3 runs to 20 residues. Germline V gene sequence: CDR1 SGDLS, CDR2 YYNGEE. J was trimmed by 7 bases and V by 2 bases; bases with no gene match: 16. The CDR3 nucleotides read TGTGCCAGCAGCGTGGGGGGAGGATCTGGACTAGCGGGAGGGTGGAATGAGCAGTTCTTC. Translated: CASSVGGGSGLAGGWNEQFF.

In the case of this clonotype: A much larger clone differs by one base, so this may be a read error. Because it lacks the conserved phenylalanine or tryptophan at the end, this CDR3 is likely a read error. CDR3 residues: CASRLDLSYEQYL. DNA for the CDR3: TGTGCCAGCAGGTTGGACTTATCCTACGAGCAGTACCTC. V and J are TRBV27 and TRBJ2-7; perhaps TRBD2 as D (5 bases). The CDR3 loop spans 13 amino acids. Trimming cost V 6 bases and J 1 base, with 10 bases left between them. CDR1 MNHEY and CDR2 SMNVEV come from the germline V gene (reference sequence).

With respect to this clonotype: Possible read error: a much larger clone is one base away. The CDR3 carries no conserved terminal phenylalanine or tryptophan, so it likely arises from a read error. The rearrangement joins TRBV7-2 to TRBJ2-1, with D unresolved. CDR1 and CDR2 from the germline V gene are SGHTA and FQGNSA. CDR3 size: 19 residues. Trimming pared 2 bases from V and 7 bases from J, leaving 27 bases between. The CDR3 here is CASSLFSHPNRTRRNEQFL. CDR3 nucleotide sequence: TGTGCCAGCAGCTTATTCTCCCACCCTAACAGAACTCGTAGGAATGAGCAGTTCCTC.

This clonotype was observed a handful of times. The chain has TRBV5-4 and TRBJ2-3; 9 nucleotides match TRBD2. V gave up 7 bases and J gave up 2 bases; unmatched junction bases: 8. CDR1 is SGHNT, CDR2 YYREEE, per germline (reference sequence). The CDR3 contains 15 residues. The CDR3 reads CASSREGLNTDTQYF. CDR3 sequence (DNA): TGTGCCAGCTCGCGGGAGGGCCTTAACACAGATACGCAGTATTTT.

This clonotype has a handful of counts. With a much larger clone just one base away, this may be a read error. The rearrangement uses TRBV29-1 and TRBJ2-7; no clear D gene. Germline V lookup: CDR1 SQVTM, CDR2 ANQGSEA. Trimming cost V 7 bases and J 0 bases, with 16 bases left between them. The CDR3 contains 14 residues. CDR3 nucleotides: TGCAGCGCTGTGGATCCGAAAAGCTCCTACGAGCAGTACTTC. Its translation is CSAVDPKSSYEQYF.

This clonotype occurred a few times. The chain carries TRBV4-1 and TRBJ2-5, with TRBD1 as a possible D gene (5 bases). The CDR3 is made up of 18 amino acids. The V gene lost 1 base and the J gene lost 5 bases, with 23 bases spanning the gap. Per germline, CDR1 MGHRA and CDR2 YSYEKL. In DNA, the CDR3 is TGCGCCAGCAGCCAAGGAGCCCCCTCGGACACCCGCTGGGAGACCCAGTACTTC. It yields the protein CASSQGAPSDTRWETQYF.

This clonotype has at least ten counts. J is TRBJ2-3 and V is TRBV13; a possible D gene is TRBD2 (5 bases). V was clipped by 0 bases and J by 2 bases, with 9 bases between them. This CDR3 has 15 amino acids. Germline CDR1 and CDR2: PRHDT and FYEKMQ (reference sequence). The CDR3 here is CASSLGGIDTDTQYF. CDR3 nucleotides: TGTGCCAGCAGCTTAGGCGGGATAGACACAGATACGCAGTATTTT.

This clonotype was observed many times. The CDR3 DNA reads as TGTGCCATCAGTTGGGACGGATTAAACACTGAAGCTTTCTTT. It codes for CAISWDGLNTEAFF. V is TRBV10-3 and J is TRBJ1-1; tentatively, D is TRBD1 (5 bases). The V gene lost 5 bases and the J gene lost 2 bases, with 12 bases spanning the gap. Germline values: CDR1 ENHRY, CDR2 SYGVKD. The CDR3 is made up of 14 amino acids.

Concerning this clonotype: A single base separates this from a much larger clone, so it may be a read error. The chain employs TRBV19 and TRBJ2-3; D could derive from TRBD1 or TRBD2 (9 bases each). The CDR3 has 17 amino acids. Germline values: CDR1 LNHDA, CDR2 SQIVND (reference sequence). The CDR3 region has the DNA TGTGCCAGTAGTATAGAGGGGACAGGGACTAGCACAGGTACGCAGTATTTT. It specifies CASSIEGTGTSTGTQYF. The full variable domain, in which reference TRBV19 and TRBJ2-3 provide the parts outside the CDR3, is DGGITQSPKYLFRKEGQNVTLSCEQNLNHDAMYWYRQDPGQGLRLIYYSQIVNDFQKGDIAEGYSVSREKKESFPLTVTSAQKNPTAFYLCASSIEGTGTSTGTQYFGPGTRLTVL.

In its sample, this clonotype was seen many times. V and J are TRBV29-1 and TRBJ1-2; 8 bases are a match to TRBD1. CDR3 length equals 13 residues. J was trimmed by 4 bases and V by 6 bases; bases with no gene match: 7. The germline V gene encodes CDR1 SQVTM and CDR2 ANQGSEA. CDR3 DNA sequence: TGCAGCGTCTCTGGACAGGGAGGCTATGGCTACACCTTC. This gives the protein CSVSGQGGYGYTF.

This clonotype was seen more than once but under ten times. The rearrangement uses TRBV29-1 and TRBJ2-7; maybe TRBD2 (5 bases). The CDR3 has 11 amino acids. Deletions cut 7 bases from V and 4 bases from J, with 11 bases between. The V gene's germline CDR1 is SQVTM and CDR2 ANQGSEA. This CDR3 reads CSGRDRYEQYF. The CDR3, as DNA: TGCAGCGGTCGGGATCGTTACGAGCAGTACTTC.

This clonotype was picked up many times. The genes are TRBV20-1 and TRBJ1-4; no clear D. The CDR3 is 13 amino acids. Germline-derived CDR1 and CDR2 are DFQATT and SNEGSKA (reference sequence). Trimming pared 2 bases from V and 3 bases from J, leaving 7 bases between. CDR3 protein: CSARSAANEKLFF. CDR3 nucleotides: TGCAGTGCTAGATCGGCAGCTAATGAAAAACTGTTTTTT.